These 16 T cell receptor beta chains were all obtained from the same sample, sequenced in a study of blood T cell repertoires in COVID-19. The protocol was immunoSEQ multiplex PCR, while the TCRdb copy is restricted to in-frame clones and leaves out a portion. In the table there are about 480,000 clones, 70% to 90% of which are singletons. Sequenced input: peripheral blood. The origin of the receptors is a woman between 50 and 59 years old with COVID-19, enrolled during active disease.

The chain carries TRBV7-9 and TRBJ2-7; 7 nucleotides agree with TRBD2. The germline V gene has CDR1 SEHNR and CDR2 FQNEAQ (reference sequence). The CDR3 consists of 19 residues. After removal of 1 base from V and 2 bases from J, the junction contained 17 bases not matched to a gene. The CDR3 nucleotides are TGTGCCAGCAGCTTAGGGGGGGGACCTATATATCGGGCGGCCTACGAGCAGTACTTC. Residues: CASSLGGGPIYRAAYEQYF.

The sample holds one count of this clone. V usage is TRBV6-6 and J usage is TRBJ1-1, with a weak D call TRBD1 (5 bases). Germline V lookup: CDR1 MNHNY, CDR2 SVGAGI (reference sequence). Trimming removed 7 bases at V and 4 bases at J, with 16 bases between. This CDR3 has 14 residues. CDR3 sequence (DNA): TGTGCCAGCACCTTAGACAGCGGGGCCACTGAAGCTTTCTTT. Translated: CASTLDSGATEAFF.

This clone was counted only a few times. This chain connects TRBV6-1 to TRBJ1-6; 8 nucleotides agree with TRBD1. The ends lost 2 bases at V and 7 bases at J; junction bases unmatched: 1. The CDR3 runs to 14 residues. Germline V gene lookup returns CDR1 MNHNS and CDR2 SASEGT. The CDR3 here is CASSERQGNSPLHF. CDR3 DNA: TGTGCCAGCAGTGAACGACAGGGGAATTCACCCCTCCACTTT.

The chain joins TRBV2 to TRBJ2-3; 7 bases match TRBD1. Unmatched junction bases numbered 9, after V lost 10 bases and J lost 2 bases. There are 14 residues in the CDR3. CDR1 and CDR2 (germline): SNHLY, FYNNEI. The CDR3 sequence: CATLQGSVTDTQYF. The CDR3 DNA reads TGTGCCACTCTACAGGGGTCGGTCACAGATACGCAGTATTTT.

The CDR3 sequence: CASSQEPGQPYEQYF. In DNA, the CDR3 is TGCGCCAGCAGCCAAGAACCAGGACAGCCCTACGAGCAGTACTTC. The chain employs TRBV4-1 and TRBJ2-7; possibly TRBD1 for D (6 bases). This CDR3 is 15 amino acids long. The germline V gene encodes CDR1 MGHRA and CDR2 YSYEKL. Between the trimmed V and J ends, which lost 0 bases and 2 bases, there was a span of 11 bases.

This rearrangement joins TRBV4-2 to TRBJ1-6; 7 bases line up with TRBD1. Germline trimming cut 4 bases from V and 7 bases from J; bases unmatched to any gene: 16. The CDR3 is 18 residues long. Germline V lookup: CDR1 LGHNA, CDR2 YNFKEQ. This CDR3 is CASSRDRVRESRNSPLHF. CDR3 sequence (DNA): TGTGCCAGCAGCCGCGACAGGGTGAGGGAATCGAGGAATTCACCCCTCCACTTT.

The CDR3 loop is CASSSIRNTEAFF. The CDR3 nucleotides are TGTGCCAGCTCATCTATAAGGAACACTGAAGCTTTCTTT. The V and J genes are TRBV18 and TRBJ1-1; no definite D call. The germline V gene encodes CDR1 KGHSH and CDR2 LQKENI. The germline V and J ends were trimmed by 5 bases and 1 base, with 8 bases remaining between them. The CDR3 totals 13 residues.

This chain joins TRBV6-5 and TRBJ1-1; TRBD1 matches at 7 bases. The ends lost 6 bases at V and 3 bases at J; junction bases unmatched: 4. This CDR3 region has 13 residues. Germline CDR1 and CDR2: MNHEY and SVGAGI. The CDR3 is CASSAGQYTEAFF. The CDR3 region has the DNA TGTGCCAGCAGCGCGGGACAGTACACTGAAGCTTTCTTT.

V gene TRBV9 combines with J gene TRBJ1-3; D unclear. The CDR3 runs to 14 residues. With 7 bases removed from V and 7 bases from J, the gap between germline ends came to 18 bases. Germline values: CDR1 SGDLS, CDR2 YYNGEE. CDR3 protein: CASAEGGIINTIYF. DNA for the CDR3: TGTGCCAGCGCTGAGGGAGGGATAATTAACACCATATATTTT. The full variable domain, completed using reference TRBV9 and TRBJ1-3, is DSGVTQTPKHLITATGQRVTLRCSPRSGDLSVYWYQQSLDQGLQFLIQYYNGEERAKGNILERFSAQQFPDLHSELNLSSLELGDSALYFCASAEGGIINTIYFGEGSWLTVV.

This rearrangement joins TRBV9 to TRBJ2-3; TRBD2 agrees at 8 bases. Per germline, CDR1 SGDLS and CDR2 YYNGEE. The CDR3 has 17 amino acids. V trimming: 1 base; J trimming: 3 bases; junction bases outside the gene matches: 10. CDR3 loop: CASSVSPRGGLTDTQYF. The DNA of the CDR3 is TGTGCCAGCAGCGTATCCCCCCGGGGGGGATTGACAGATACGCAGTATTTT.

The CDR3 reads CASSSTGAYTGELFF. Written as DNA, the CDR3 is TGCGCCAGCAGCTCAACAGGGGCCTACACCGGGGAGCTGTTTTTT. J is TRBJ2-2 and V is TRBV5-1, with 7 positions matching TRBD1. CDR1 is SGHRS, CDR2 YFSETQ, per germline. With 3 bases clipped from V and 3 bases from J, the junction kept 5 bases outside the gene matches. The CDR3 loop spans 15 amino acids.

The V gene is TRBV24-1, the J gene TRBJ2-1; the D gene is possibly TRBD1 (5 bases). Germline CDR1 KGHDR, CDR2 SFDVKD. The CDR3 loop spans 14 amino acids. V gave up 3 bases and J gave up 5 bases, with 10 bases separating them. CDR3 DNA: TGTGCCACCAGTGATCCGACAGTAAACAATGAGCAGTTCTTC. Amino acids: CATSDPTVNNEQFF.

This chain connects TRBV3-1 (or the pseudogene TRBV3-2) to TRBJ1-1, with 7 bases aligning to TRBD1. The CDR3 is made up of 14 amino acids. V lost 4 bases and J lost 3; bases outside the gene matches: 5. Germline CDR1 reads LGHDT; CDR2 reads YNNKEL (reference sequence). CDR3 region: CASSLQQGDTEAFF. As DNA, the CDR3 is TGTGCCAGCAGCCTCCAGCAGGGGGACACTGAAGCTTTCTTT.

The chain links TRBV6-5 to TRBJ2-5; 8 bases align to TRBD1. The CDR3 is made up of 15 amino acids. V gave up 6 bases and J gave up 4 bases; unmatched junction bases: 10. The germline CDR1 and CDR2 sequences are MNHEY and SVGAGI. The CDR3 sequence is CASRPSAGQVETQYF. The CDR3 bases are TGTGCCAGCAGACCTTCCGCGGGACAGGTAGAGACCCAGTACTTC.

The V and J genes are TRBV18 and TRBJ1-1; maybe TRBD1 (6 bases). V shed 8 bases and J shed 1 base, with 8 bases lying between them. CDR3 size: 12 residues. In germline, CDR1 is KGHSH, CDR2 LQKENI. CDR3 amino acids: CASIQGNTEAFF. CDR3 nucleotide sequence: TGTGCCAGCATACAGGGGAACACTGAAGCTTTCTTT.

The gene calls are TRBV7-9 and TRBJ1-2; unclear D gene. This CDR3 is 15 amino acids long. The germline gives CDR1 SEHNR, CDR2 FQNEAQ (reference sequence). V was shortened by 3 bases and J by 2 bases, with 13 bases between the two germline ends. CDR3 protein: CASSFSEHPNYGYTF. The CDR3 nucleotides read TGTGCCAGCAGCTTTTCGGAGCACCCGAACTATGGCTACACCTTC.